This TCR beta chain was observed in a study of T-cell reconstitution after alpha-beta-depleted transplantation in children. Study findings and constraints: Surviving recipient T cells and thymic progenitors accounted for the high day-60 TCRbeta diversity observed in some patients. Newly produced T cells mostly accounted for T-cell counts and diversity one year post-transplant.

V shed 3 bases and J shed 3 bases, with 8 bases lying between them. This CDR3 is built from 13 residues. Using unique molecular identifiers, the investigators prepared the TCRbeta library. TCRdb re-analysed the PCR reads in MiXCR, keeping a single row per CDR3 protein. The data show a few hundred thousand distinct CDR3 sequences, about 9.5% seen once. In this sample, this clonotype turned up many times. Its antigen is undetermined. The chain joins TRBV12-3 or TRBV12-4 to TRBJ1-1, with D perhaps matching TRBD1 (5 bases). This receptor was taken from a boy under three years old with acute myeloid leukemia, due to receive a stem cell transplant. Sequences were derived from PBMCs, sampled before TCRalphabeta/CD19-depleted stem cell transplant. CDR3 loop: CASSFIRDTEAFF. The CDR3 DNA reads TGTGCCAGCAGTTTCATCAGGGACACTGAAGCTTTCTTT.